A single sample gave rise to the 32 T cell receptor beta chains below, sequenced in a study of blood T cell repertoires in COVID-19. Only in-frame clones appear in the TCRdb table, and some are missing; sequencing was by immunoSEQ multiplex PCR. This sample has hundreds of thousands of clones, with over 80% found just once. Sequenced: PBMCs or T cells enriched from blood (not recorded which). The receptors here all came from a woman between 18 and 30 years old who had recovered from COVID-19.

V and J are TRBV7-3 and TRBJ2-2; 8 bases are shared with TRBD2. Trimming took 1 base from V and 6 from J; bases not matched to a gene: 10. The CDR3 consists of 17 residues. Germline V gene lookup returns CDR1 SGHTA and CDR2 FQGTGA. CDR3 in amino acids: CASSLNAGGALAGELFF. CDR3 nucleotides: TGTGCCAGCAGCTTAAATGCCGGGGGGGCCCTCGCCGGGGAGCTGTTTTTT.

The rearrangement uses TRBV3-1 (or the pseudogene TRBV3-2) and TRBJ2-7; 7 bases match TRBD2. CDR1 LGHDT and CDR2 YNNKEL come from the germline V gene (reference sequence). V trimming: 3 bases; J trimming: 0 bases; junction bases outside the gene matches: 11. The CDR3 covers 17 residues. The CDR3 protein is CASSQRERGCNSYEQYF. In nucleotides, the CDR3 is TGTGCCAGCAGCCAGAGGGAGCGGGGATGCAACTCCTACGAGCAGTACTTC.

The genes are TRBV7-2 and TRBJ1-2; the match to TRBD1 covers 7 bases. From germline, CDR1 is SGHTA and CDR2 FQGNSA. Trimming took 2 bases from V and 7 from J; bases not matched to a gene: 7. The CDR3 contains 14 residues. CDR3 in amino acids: CASSLLRGSGGYTF. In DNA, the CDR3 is TGTGCCAGCAGCTTACTCAGGGGGTCGGGTGGCTACACCTTC. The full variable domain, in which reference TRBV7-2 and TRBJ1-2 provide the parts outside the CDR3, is GAGVSQSPSNKVTEKGKDVELRCDPISGHTALYWYRQSLGQGLEFLIYFQGNSAPDKSGLPSDRFSAERTGGSVSTLTIQRTQQEDSAVYLCASSLLRGSGGYTFGSGTRLTVV.

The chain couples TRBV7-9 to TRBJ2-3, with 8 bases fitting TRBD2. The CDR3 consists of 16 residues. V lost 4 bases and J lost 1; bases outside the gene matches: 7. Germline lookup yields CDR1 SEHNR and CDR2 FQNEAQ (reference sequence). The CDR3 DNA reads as TGTGCCAGCAGCTCGACTAGCGTCAAAGGCACAGATACGCAGTATTTT. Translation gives CASSSTSVKGTDTQYF.

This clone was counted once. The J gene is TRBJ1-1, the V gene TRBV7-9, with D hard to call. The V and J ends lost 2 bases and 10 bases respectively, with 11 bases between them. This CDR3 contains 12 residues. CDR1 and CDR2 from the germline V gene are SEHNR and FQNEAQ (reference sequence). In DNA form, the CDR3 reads TGTGCCAGCAGCTTAAGAGAATTTGGAGCTTTCTTT. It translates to CASSLREFGAFF.

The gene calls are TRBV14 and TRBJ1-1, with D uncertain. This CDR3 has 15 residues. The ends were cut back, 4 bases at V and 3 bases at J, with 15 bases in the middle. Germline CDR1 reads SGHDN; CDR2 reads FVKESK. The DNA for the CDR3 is TGTGCCAGCAGCCCCATCTCTATCGGGGACACTGAAGCTTTCTTT. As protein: CASSPISIGDTEAFF.

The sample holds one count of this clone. DNA for the CDR3: TGTGCCACCAGCACGGACAGGGGAACAGCCGAGCAGTACTTC. Translation: CATSTDRGTAEQYF. This chain links TRBV15 with TRBJ2-7; 9 nucleotides match TRBD1. Germline CDR1 reads LNHNV; CDR2 reads YYDKDF (reference sequence). The length of the CDR3 is 14 residues. With 4 bases clipped from V and 6 bases from J, the junction kept 7 bases outside the gene matches.

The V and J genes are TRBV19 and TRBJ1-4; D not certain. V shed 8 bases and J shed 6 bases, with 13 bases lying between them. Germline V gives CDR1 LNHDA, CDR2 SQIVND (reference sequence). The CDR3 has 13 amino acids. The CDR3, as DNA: TGTGCCAGTGGTAGTACTCCGGATGAAAAACTGTTTTTT. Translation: CASGSTPDEKLFF.

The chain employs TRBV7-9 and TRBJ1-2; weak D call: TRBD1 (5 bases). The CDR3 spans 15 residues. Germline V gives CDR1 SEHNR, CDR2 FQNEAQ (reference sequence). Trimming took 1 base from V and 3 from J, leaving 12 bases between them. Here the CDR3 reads CASSLVGQGDYGYTF. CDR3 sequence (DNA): TGTGCCAGCAGCTTAGTGGGCCAGGGCGACTATGGCTACACCTTC.

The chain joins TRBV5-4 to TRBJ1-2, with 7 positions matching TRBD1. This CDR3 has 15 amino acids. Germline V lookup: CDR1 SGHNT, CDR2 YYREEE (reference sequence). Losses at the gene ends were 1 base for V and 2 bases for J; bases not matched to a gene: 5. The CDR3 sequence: CASSLNRGQNYGYTF. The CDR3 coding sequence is TGTGCCAGCAGCTTGAATCGGGGACAGAACTATGGCTACACCTTC.

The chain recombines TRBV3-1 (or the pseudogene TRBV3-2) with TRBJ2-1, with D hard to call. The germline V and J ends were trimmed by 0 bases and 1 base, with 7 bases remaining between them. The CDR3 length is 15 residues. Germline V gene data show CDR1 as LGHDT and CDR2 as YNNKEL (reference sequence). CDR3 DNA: TGTGCCAGCAGCCAAGAAGCGATATCCTACAATGAGCAGTTCTTC. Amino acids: CASSQEAISYNEQFF.

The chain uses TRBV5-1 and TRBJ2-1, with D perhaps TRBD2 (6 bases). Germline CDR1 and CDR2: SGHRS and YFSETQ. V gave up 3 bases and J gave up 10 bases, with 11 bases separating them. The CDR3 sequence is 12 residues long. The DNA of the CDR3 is TGCGCCAGCAGCTCCGGGACTTGGGAGCAGTTCTTC. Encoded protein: CASSSGTWEQFF.

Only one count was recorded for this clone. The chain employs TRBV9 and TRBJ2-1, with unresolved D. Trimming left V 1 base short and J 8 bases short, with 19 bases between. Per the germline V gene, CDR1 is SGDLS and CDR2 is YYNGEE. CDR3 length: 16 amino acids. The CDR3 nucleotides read TGTGCCAGCAGCGTATTCAGGTCATCCACCCTCGATGAGCAGTTCTTC. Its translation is CASSVFRSSTLDEQFF.

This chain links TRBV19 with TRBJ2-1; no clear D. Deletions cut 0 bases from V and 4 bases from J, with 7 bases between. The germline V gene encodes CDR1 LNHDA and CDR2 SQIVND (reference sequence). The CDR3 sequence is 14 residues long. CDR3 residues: CASSIDPGYNEQFF. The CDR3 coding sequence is TGTGCCAGTAGTATAGATCCCGGGTACAATGAGCAGTTCTTC.

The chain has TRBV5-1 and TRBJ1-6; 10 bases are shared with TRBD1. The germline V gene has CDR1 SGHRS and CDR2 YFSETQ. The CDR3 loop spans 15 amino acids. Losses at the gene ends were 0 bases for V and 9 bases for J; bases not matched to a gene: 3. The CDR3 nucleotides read TGCGCCAGCAGCTTGGCTGGACAGGGGGGTTCACCCCTCCACTTT. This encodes CASSLAGQGGSPLHF.

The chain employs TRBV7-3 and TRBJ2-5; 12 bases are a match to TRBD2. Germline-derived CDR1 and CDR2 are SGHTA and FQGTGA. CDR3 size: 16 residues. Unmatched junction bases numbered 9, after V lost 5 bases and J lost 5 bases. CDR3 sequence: CASSPRLAGALETQYF. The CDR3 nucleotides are TGTGCCAGCAGCCCTCGACTAGCGGGAGCCCTCGAGACCCAGTACTTC.

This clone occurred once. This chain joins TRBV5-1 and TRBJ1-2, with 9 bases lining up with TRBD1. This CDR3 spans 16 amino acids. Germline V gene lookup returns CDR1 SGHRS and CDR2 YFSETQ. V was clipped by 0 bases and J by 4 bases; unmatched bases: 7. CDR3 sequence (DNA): TGCGCCAGCAGCTTGGGCGGACAGGGGCAGAGCTATGGCTACACCTTC. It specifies CASSLGGQGQSYGYTF.

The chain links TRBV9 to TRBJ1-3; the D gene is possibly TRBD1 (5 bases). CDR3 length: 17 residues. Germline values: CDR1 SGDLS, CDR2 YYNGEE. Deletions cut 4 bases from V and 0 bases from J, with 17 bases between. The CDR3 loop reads CASSSRQGGNSGNTIYF. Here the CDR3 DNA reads TGTGCCAGCAGCTCCCGGCAGGGAGGTAACTCTGGAAACACCATATATTTT.

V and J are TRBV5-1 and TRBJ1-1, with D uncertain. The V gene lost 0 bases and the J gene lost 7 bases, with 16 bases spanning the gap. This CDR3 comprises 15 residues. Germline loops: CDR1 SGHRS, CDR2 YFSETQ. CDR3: CASSLVGGHQGEAFF. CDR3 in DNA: TGCGCCAGCAGCTTGGTAGGCGGGCATCAAGGTGAAGCTTTCTTT.

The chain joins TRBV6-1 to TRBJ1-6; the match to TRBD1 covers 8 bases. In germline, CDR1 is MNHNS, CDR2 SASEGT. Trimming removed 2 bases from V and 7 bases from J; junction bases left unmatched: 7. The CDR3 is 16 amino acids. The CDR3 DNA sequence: TGTGCCAGCAGTGAACAGGGGGCGACTTTAAATTCACCCCTCCACTTT. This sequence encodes CASSEQGATLNSPLHF.

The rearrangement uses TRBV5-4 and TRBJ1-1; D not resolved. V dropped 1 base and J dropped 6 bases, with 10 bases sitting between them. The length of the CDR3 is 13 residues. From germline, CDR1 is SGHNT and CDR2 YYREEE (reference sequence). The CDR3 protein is CASSLSTDSEAFF. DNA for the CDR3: TGTGCCAGCAGCTTGAGTACAGATTCTGAAGCTTTCTTT. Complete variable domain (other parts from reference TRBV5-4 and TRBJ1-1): ETGVTQSPTHLIKTRGQQVTLRCSSQSGHNTVSWYQQALGQGPQFIFQYYREEENGRGNFPPRFSGLQFPNYSSELNVNALELDDSALYLCASSLSTDSEAFFGQGTRLTVV.

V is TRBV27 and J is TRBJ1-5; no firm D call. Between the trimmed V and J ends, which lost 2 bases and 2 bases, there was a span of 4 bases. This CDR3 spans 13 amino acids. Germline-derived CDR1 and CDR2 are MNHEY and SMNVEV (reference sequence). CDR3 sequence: CASSLSGNQPQHF. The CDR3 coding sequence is TGTGCCAGCAGTTTAAGCGGCAATCAGCCCCAGCATTTT.

As DNA, the CDR3 is TGTGCCAGCAGTGAGGGGACTAGCGGGTCAACACAAGAGACCCAGTACTTC. As protein: CASSEGTSGSTQETQYF. The V and J genes are TRBV6-1 and TRBJ2-5; 12 bases agree with TRBD2. In germline, CDR1 is MNHNS, CDR2 SASEGT. V dropped 3 bases and J dropped 2; count of bases not matched to a gene: 7. This CDR3 is built from 17 residues.

The CDR3 sequence is CASSFLDRVNEKLFF. The CDR3 DNA reads TGTGCCAGCAGCTTCTTGGACAGGGTTAATGAAAAACTGTTTTTT. The chain recombines TRBV7-9 with TRBJ1-4; 8 bases map to TRBD1. Germline V gene sequence: CDR1 SEHNR, CDR2 FQNEAQ (reference sequence). The CDR3 has 15 amino acids. The V gene end was trimmed by 3 bases and the J gene end by 4 bases; junction bases not matched to a gene: 4. The full variable domain, its missing parts supplied by reference TRBV7-9 and TRBJ1-4, is DTGVSQNPRHKITKRGQNVTFRCDPISEHNRLYWYRQTLGQGPEFLTYFQNEAQLEKSRLLSDRFSAERPKGSFSTLEIQRTEQGDSAMYLCASSFLDRVNEKLFFGSGTQLSVL.

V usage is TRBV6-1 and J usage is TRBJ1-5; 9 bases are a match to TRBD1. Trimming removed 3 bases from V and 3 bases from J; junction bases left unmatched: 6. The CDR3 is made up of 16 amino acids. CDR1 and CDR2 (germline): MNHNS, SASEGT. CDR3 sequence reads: CASSDVTGGYNQPQHF. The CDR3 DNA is TGTGCCAGCAGTGACGTCACAGGGGGCTACAATCAGCCCCAGCATTTT.

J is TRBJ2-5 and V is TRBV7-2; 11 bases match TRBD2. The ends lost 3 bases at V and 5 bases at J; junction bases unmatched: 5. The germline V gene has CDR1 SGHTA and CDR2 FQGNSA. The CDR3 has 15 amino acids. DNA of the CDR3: TGTGCCAGCAGCTTTAGCGGGAGGGCCTGGGAGACCCAGTACTTC. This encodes CASSFSGRAWETQYF.

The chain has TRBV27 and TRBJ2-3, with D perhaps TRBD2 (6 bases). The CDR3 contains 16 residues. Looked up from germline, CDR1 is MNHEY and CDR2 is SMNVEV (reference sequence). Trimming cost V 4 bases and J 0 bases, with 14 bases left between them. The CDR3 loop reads CASSSYLRGSTDTQYF. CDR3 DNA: TGTGCCAGCAGTTCCTACCTCCGGGGGAGCACAGATACGCAGTATTTT.

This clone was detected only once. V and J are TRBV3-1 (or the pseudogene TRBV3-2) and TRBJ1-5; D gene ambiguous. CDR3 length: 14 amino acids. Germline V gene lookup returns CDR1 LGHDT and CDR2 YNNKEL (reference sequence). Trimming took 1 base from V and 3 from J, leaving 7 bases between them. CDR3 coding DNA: TGTGCCAGCAGCCAAGGCGGACTCAATCAGCCCCAGCATTTT. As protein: CASSQGGLNQPQHF.

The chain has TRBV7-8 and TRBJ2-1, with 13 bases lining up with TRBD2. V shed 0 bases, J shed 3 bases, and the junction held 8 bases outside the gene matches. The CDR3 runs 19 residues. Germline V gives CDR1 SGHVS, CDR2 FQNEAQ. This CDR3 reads CASSLARVGTSGNYNEQFF. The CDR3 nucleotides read TGTGCCAGCAGCTTAGCTCGGGTTGGGACTAGCGGGAACTACAATGAGCAGTTCTTC.

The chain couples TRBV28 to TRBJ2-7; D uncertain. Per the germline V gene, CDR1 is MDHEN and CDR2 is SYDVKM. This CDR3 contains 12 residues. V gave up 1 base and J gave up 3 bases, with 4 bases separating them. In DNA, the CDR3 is TGTGCCAGCAGTTTATACAGCTACGAGCAGTACTTC. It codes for CASSLYSYEQYF.

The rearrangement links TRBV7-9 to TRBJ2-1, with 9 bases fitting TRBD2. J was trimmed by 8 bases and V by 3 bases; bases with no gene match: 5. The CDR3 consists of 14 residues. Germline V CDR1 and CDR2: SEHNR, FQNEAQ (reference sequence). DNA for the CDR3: TGTGCCAGCAGCTTTGGAGGACTAGCGTATGAGCAGTTCTTC. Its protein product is CASSFGGLAYEQFF.

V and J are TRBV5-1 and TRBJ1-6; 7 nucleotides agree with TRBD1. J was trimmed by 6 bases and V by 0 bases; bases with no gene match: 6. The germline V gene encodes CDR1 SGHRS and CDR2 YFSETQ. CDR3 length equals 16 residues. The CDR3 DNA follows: TGCGCCAGCAGCTTGGAAGGGGGCTCCCCTAATTCACCCCTCCACTTT. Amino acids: CASSLEGGSPNSPLHF.